This T cell receptor (beta chain) was profiled in a study of T cells in Graves' hyperthyroidism and ophthalmopathy. This clonotype occurred many times. Antigen: not known. The CDR3 is 17 residues long. The V end was cut by 1 base, the J end by 0 bases, with 16 bases between. In germline, CDR1 is DFQATT, CDR2 SNEGSKA (reference sequence). General study results and limits: The blood repertoire included most of the expanded thyroid clonotypes above 0.001.

RNA transcripts gave rise to amplified TCR beta CDR3 regions. The HTBI set primed first-round TCR CDR3 RT-PCR. One entry per CDR3 protein results from TCRdb running MiXCR on the multiplex PCR reads. This sample has approximately 200,000 distinct CDR3 sequences, with about 16% found just once. When ophthalmopathy did not progress within 18 months, Graves' hyperthyroidism was considered stable. Sequencing used blood. The clonotype originates from a man aged 35 to 55 with Graves' hyperthyroidism. V usage is TRBV20-1 and J usage is TRBJ1-5; no definite D call. The CDR3, as DNA: TGCAGTGCTAGAGGGTTGATGGGGAGTTATAGCAATCAGCCCCAGCATTTT. Its translation is CSARGLMGSYSNQPQHF.